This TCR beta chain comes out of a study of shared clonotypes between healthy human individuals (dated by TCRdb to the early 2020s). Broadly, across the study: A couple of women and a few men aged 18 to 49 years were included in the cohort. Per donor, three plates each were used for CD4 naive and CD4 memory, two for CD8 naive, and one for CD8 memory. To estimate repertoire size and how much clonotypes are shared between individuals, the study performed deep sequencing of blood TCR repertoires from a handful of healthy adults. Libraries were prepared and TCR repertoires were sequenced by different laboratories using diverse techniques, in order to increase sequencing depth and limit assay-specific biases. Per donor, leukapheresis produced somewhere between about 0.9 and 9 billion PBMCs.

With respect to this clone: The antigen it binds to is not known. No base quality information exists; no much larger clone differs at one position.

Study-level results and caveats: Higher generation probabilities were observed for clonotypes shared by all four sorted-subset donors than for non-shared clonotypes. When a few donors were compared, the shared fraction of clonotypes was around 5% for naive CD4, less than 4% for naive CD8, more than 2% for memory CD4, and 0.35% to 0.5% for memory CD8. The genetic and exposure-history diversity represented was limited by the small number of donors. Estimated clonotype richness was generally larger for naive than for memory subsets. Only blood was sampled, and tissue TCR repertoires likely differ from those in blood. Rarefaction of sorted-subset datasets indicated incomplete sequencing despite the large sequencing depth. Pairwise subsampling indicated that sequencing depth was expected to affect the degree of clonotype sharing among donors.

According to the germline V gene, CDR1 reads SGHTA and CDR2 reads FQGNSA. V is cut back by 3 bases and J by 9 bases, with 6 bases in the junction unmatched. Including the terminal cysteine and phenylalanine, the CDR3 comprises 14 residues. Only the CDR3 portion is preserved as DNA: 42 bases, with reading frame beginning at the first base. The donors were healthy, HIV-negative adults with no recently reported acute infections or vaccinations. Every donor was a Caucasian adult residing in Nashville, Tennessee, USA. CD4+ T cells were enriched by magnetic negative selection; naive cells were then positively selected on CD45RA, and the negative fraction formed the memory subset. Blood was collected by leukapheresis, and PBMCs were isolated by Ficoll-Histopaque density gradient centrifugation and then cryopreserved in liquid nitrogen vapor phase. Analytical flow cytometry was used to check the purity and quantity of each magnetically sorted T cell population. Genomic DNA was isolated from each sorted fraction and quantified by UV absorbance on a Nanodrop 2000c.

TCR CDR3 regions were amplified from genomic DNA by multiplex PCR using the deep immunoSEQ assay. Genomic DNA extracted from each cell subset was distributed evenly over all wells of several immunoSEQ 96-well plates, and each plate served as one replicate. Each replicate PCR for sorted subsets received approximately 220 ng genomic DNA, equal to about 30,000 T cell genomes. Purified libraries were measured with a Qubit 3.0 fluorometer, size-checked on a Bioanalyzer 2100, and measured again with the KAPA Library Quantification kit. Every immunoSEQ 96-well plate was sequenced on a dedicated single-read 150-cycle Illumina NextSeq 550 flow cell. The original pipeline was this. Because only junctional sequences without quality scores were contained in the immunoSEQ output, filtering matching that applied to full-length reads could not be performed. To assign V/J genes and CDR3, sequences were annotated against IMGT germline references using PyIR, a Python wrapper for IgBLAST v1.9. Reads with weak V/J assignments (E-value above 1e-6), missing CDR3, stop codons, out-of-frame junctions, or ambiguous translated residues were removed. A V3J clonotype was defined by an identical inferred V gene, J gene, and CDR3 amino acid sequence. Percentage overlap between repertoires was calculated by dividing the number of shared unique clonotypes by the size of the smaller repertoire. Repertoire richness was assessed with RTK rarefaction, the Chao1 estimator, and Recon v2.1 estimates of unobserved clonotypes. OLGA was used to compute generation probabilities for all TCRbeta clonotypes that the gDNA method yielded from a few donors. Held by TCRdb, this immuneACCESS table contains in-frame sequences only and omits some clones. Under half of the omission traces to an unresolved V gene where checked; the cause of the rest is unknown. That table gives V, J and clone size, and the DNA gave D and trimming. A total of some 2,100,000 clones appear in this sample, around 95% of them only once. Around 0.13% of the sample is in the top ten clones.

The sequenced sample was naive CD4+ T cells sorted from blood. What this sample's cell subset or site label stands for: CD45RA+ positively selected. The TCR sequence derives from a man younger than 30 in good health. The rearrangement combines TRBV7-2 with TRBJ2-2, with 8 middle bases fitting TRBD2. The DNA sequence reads TGTGCCAGCAGCTTCCGGACTAGCAGGAGGGAGCTGTTTTTT. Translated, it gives CASSFRTSRRELFF.